The clone carrying this T cell receptor (beta chain) was found a few times. Its specificity is not known. This sample stems from a study of T-cell memory formation after mild COVID-19. J was trimmed by 4 bases and V by 7 bases; bases with no gene match: 7. CDR1 and CDR2 (germline): SGHKS, YYEKEE (reference sequence). This CDR3 contains 13 residues. Study-wide results and limits: Mainly in CM and EM were contracting CD4+ clones; CD8+ were in EMRA.

5'RACE, which relied on constant-segment primers, yielded TCR alpha and TCR beta cDNA libraries carrying sample barcodes and UMIs. Each CDR3 protein gets one entry after TCRdb re-called the 5' RACE reads with MiXCR. The sample consists of around 110,000 distinct CDR3 sequences, about 15% of them appearing once. The sequence came from an adult woman who had mild COVID-19 (a few samples of this study predate the infection). Cell type and time point are not known. The specimen sequenced was PBMCs or a T cell subset sorted from them (not recorded which). This chain joins TRBV5-5 and TRBJ1-1, with TRBD1 matching 7 bases. The CDR3 loop is CASHRTGLTEAFF. The CDR3 coding sequence is TGTGCCAGCCATCGGACAGGACTCACTGAAGCTTTCTTT.